These 26 T cell receptor beta chains were sequenced from one sample in a study of Ad26.COV2.S vaccination and SARS-CoV-2 variants. Treatment reported: about 20 received Ad26.COV2.S at low or high dose, single or two shots; several received placebo; per-sample allocation not given. Material that was analyzed had been drawn on day 63 after the first vaccine or placebo injection. Profiling relied on immunoSEQ multiplex PCR, and the TCRdb table lists in-frame clones only, not all of them. The table has around 450,000 clones, 70% to 90% seen once; the top ten hold roughly 1.7%. The sample here was peripheral blood, taken in a trial of Ad26.COV2.S vaccine versus placebo. Receptor source: a person aged 18-65 years who received the Ad26.COV2.S COVID-19 vaccine or a placebo.

The chain recombines TRBV10-3 with TRBJ2-1, with 9 bases matching TRBD2. The germline V gene encodes CDR1 ENHRY and CDR2 SYGVKD. V shed 6 bases, J shed 9 bases, and the junction held 9 bases outside the gene matches. This CDR3 contains 14 residues. CDR3 sequence reads: CAIRRTSAGVEQFF. DNA of the CDR3: TGTGCCATCAGGAGGACTAGCGCTGGGGTTGAGCAGTTCTTC.

J is TRBJ2-7 and V is TRBV4-3; the D gene is possibly TRBD2 (7 bases). Germline V gene data show CDR1 as LGHNA and CDR2 as YSLEER. This CDR3 has 17 amino acids. The V end lost 1 base, the J end lost 0 bases, and 16 bases lay between the germline ends. CDR3 sequence (DNA): TGCGCCAGCAGCCAAGGCCTAGAGGGGGGGGGCTCCTACGAGCAGTACTTC. This encodes CASSQGLEGGGSYEQYF.

This clone was observed once. The rearrangement uses TRBV6-5 and TRBJ1-2, with no clear D. The CDR3 is 13 residues long. Per germline, CDR1 MNHEY and CDR2 SVGAGI. With 0 bases removed from V and 3 bases from J, the gap between germline ends came to 5 bases. Here the CDR3 DNA reads TGTGCCAGCAGTTACTCGGGGTACTATGGCTACACCTTC. Translating it yields CASSYSGYYGYTF.

The CDR3 loop reads CASSSRQGRNEKLFF. The CDR3 DNA follows: TGTGCCAGTAGTTCCCGACAGGGACGTAATGAAAAACTGTTTTTT. The chain uses TRBV19 and TRBJ1-4; TRBD1 matches at 7 bases. CDR1 is LNHDA, CDR2 SQIVND, per germline (reference sequence). With V trimmed by 5 bases and J by 4 bases, 7 bases remained unmatched. The CDR3 totals 15 residues.

This clone was seen a single time. The genes are TRBV18 and TRBJ2-7; 9 nucleotides agree with TRBD2. The junction had 12 bases not matched to a gene; V was cut back by 4 bases and J by 2 bases. Germline-derived CDR1 and CDR2 are KGHSH and LQKENI. The CDR3 has 17 amino acids. As DNA, the CDR3 is TGTGCCAGCTCACATGCGGGGGGGCCCCCGGACCCCTACGAGCAGTACTTC. It is translated as CASSHAGGPPDPYEQYF.

The rearrangement joins TRBV7-2 to TRBJ1-2, with D unresolved. Germline CDR1 SGHTA, CDR2 FQGNSA. Trimming shortened V by 4 bases and J by 4 bases, and 10 bases separated the two germline ends. This CDR3 is 13 amino acids long. In nucleotides, the CDR3 is TGTGCCAGCAGCTCAGGTCCGGGCTATGGCTACACCTTC. Its protein product is CASSSGPGYGYTF.

This clone was observed a single time. The CDR3: CASTSLGYNYGYTF. CDR3 coding DNA: TGTGCCAGCACCTCGCTGGGCTATAACTATGGCTACACCTTC. This chain links TRBV6-5 with TRBJ1-2; D gene unclear. In germline, CDR1 is MNHEY, CDR2 SVGAGI. This CDR3 has 14 amino acids. V gave up 7 bases and J gave up 1 base, with 13 bases separating them.

This chain uses TRBV5-1 with TRBJ1-2; TRBD1 matches at 7 bases. CDR1 and CDR2 from the germline V gene are SGHRS and YFSETQ. V lost 0 bases, J lost 5 bases, and 4 bases stayed unmatched. There are 14 residues in the CDR3. As DNA, the CDR3 is TGCGCCAGCAGCTTGGCCGGGACAGCTTATGGCTACACCTTC. As protein: CASSLAGTAYGYTF.

Worth noting for this clone: Other DNA sequences within the sample encode an identical CDR3. The rearrangement joins TRBV6-5 to TRBJ1-1; TRBD1 matches 7 bases. The V segment lost 0 bases and the J segment 6 bases; nucleotides outside the gene matches: 4. CDR3 length equals 14 residues. Looked up from germline, CDR1 is MNHEY and CDR2 is SVGAGI. The CDR3 protein is CASSYSGRGPEAFF. The DNA of the CDR3 is TGTGCCAGCAGTTACTCGGGGAGGGGGCCTGAAGCTTTCTTT.

The rearrangement uses TRBV7-3 and TRBJ2-7; 8 bases agree with TRBD2. The germline CDR1 and CDR2 sequences are SGHTA and FQGTGA. The CDR3 sequence is 13 residues long. The junction had 3 bases not matched to a gene; V was cut back by 5 bases and J by 3 bases. The CDR3 here is CASSTSGGYEQYF. In DNA, the CDR3 is TGTGCCAGCAGCACAAGCGGGGGCTACGAGCAGTACTTC.

The J gene is TRBJ2-6, the V gene TRBV11-1; 7 bases agree with TRBD1. The V gene's germline CDR1 is SGHAT and CDR2 FQDESV (reference sequence). This CDR3 region has 15 residues. J was trimmed by 1 base and V by 5 bases; bases with no gene match: 2. The CDR3 sequence is CASSRQGSGANVLTF. CDR3 nucleotides: TGTGCCAGCAGCCGACAGGGTTCTGGGGCCAACGTCCTGACTTTC.

CDR3 sequence (DNA): TGCGCCAGCAGCCCTGATTCGTACAATGAGCAGTTCTTC. This translates into CASSPDSYNEQFF. This chain uses TRBV5-1 with TRBJ2-1; no clear D gene. The CDR3 extends over 13 amino acids. In germline, CDR1 is SGHRS, CDR2 YFSETQ. Trimming removed 4 bases from V and 4 bases from J, with 9 bases in between.

The chain joins TRBV11-3 to TRBJ1-1; D ambiguous. CDR1 is SGHNT and CDR2 is YENEEA in the germline V gene. The CDR3 is 13 residues long. V gave up 5 bases and J gave up 1 base, with 8 bases separating them. The CDR3 spells CASSRRENTEAFF. The CDR3 nucleotides are TGTGCCAGCAGCCGCCGGGAGAACACTGAAGCTTTCTTT.

This chain uses TRBV19 with TRBJ2-1, with a weak D call TRBD2 (6 bases). CDR3 length: 15 amino acids. V lost 4 bases to trimming and J lost 6 bases, with 16 bases between them. From germline, CDR1 is LNHDA and CDR2 SQIVND (reference sequence). This CDR3 reads CASSSSGLSSNEQFF. The CDR3, as DNA: TGTGCCAGTAGTAGTAGCGGACTATCAAGCAATGAGCAGTTCTTC.

V is TRBV7-2 and J is TRBJ2-1; 8 nucleotides line up with TRBD1. CDR1 SGHTA and CDR2 FQGNSA come from the germline V gene. The V segment lost 5 bases and the J segment 5 bases; nucleotides outside the gene matches: 11. This CDR3 contains 16 residues. This CDR3 reads CASSPKTGQGHNEQFF. The CDR3 DNA is TGTGCCAGCAGCCCTAAGACCGGACAGGGACACAATGAGCAGTTCTTC.

The chain is built from TRBV28 and TRBJ2-1, with 10 bases that match TRBD2. The CDR3 has 17 amino acids. Germline-derived CDR1 and CDR2 are MDHEN and SYDVKM. J lost 6 bases, V lost 5 bases, and 13 bases had no gene match. The CDR3 loop is CASSLIPGLAARNEQFF. CDR3 DNA: TGTGCCAGCAGTCTGATCCCCGGACTAGCGGCTCGCAATGAGCAGTTCTTC.

This clone was seen more than once but under ten times. The V gene is TRBV4-1, the J gene TRBJ1-3, with a weak D call TRBD1 (6 bases). Between the trimmed V and J ends, which lost 1 base and 11 bases, there was a span of 15 bases. Germline CDR1 reads MGHRA; CDR2 reads YSYEKL. CDR3 length: 14 residues. The DNA of the CDR3 is TGCGCCAGCAGCCAAGGTATATCGGGGGGCGCCATATATTTT. Amino acids: CASSQGISGGAIYF.

This chain joins TRBV18 and TRBJ1-6, with TRBD1 as a possible D gene (5 bases). Between the trimmed V and J ends, which lost 3 bases and 4 bases, there was a span of 10 bases. This CDR3 is built from 15 residues. Germline loops: CDR1 KGHSH, CDR2 LQKENI. The CDR3 protein is CASSPNGAYNSPLHF. The CDR3 region has the DNA TGTGCCAGCTCACCGAACGGGGCTTATAATTCACCCCTCCACTTT.

V is TRBV27 and J is TRBJ2-7; D remains ambiguous. CDR3 length equals 14 residues. The germline V gene encodes CDR1 MNHEY and CDR2 SMNVEV (reference sequence). Trimming removed 7 bases from V and 5 bases from J, with 18 bases in between. The CDR3 sequence: CASKALYPDNEQYF. The CDR3 DNA reads as TGTGCCAGCAAGGCCCTTTACCCCGACAACGAGCAGTACTTC.

The chain recombines TRBV14 with TRBJ1-1; the match to TRBD1 covers 9 bases. V shed 6 bases, J shed 4 bases, and the junction held 6 bases outside the gene matches. The CDR3 consists of 14 residues. Germline V lookup: CDR1 SGHDN, CDR2 FVKESK. The chain's CDR3 is CASRGTGMGTEAFF. Written as DNA, the CDR3 is TGTGCCAGCAGGGGGACAGGGATGGGCACTGAAGCTTTCTTT.

V is TRBV7-9 and J is TRBJ2-2; 7 bases line up with TRBD1. V was clipped by 5 bases and J by 5 bases; unmatched bases: 8. The CDR3 contains 15 residues. Germline loops: CDR1 SEHNR, CDR2 FQNEAQ (reference sequence). The CDR3 here is CASSDRAGGTGELFF. DNA for the CDR3: TGTGCCAGCAGCGACAGAGCAGGGGGAACCGGGGAGCTGTTTTTT.

The chain is built from TRBV19 and TRBJ2-1; perhaps TRBD2 as D (6 bases). The CDR3 is 14 residues long. CDR1 and CDR2 from the germline V gene are LNHDA and SQIVND (reference sequence). The germline V and J ends were trimmed by 4 bases and 6 bases, with 13 bases remaining between them. CDR3 in DNA: TGTGCCAGTAGTACCCGACTAGTATCCAATGAGCAGTTCTTC. Encoded protein: CASSTRLVSNEQFF.

The genes are TRBV5-8 and TRBJ1-4; D gene ambiguous. The CDR3 extends over 15 amino acids. Trimming removed 0 bases from V and 8 bases from J, with 14 bases in between. The germline V gene encodes CDR1 SGHTS and CDR2 YDEGEE. CDR3 amino acids: CASSLALHAVEKLFF. In DNA form, the CDR3 reads TGTGCCAGCAGCTTGGCCCTACACGCGGTAGAAAAACTGTTTTTT.

The V call is TRBV7-8, the J call TRBJ2-3, with 11 positions matching TRBD1. The CDR3 is 16 amino acids. Losses at the gene ends were 4 bases for V and 4 bases for J; bases not matched to a gene: 7. CDR1 is SGHVS, CDR2 FQNEAQ, per germline. CDR3 protein: CASSSAGTGGSDTQYF. CDR3 coding DNA: TGTGCCAGCAGCTCCGCCGGGACAGGGGGATCAGATACGCAGTATTTT.

This clone came up once. The chain couples TRBV18 to TRBJ2-7; 9 positions agree with TRBD2. The CDR3 runs 14 residues. The trim removed 3 bases at V and 5 bases at J, leaving 5 bases unmatched. Germline lookup yields CDR1 KGHSH and CDR2 LQKENI. The CDR3 DNA is TGTGCCAGCTCACCCCGGCTAGCGGGAAACGAGCAGTACTTC. Amino acids: CASSPRLAGNEQYF.

The CDR3 is CASSYPGTPLTEAFF. The CDR3 DNA sequence: TGTGCCAGCAGTTACCCCGGGACACCCCTGACTGAAGCTTTCTTT. J is TRBJ1-1 and V is TRBV27, with TRBD1 as a possible D gene (6 bases). With 4 bases removed from V and 5 bases from J, the gap between germline ends came to 17 bases. The CDR3 runs 15 residues. Germline lookup yields CDR1 MNHEY and CDR2 SMNVEV (reference sequence).